A single sample gave rise to the 3 T cell receptor beta chains below, sequenced in a study of T cells after yellow fever vaccination. TCRdb reanalysed the 5' RACE reads using MiXCR and keeps one entry per CDR3 protein. The sample has approximately 300,000 distinct CDR3 sequences, roughly 10% seen once. The input for sequencing was CD4+ T cells sorted from PBMCs, taken 45 days after the yellow fever booster vaccination. All receptors come from a man younger than 35 who received the YFV17D yellow fever vaccine.

This clonotype was counted only a few times. V gene TRBV21-1 combines with J gene TRBJ1-3; TRBD1 was called by the table and not checked on the DNA. TRBV21-1 is marked as a pseudogene. The CDR3 has 11 amino acids. CDR3 residues: CASNDSFPWCF. CDR3 DNA: TGTGCCAGCAATGACAGCTTTCCTTGGTGTTTT.

Concerning this clonotype itself: This sequence may be a read error, since a much larger clone differs from it by one base. The chain uses TRBV28 and TRBJ1-5; 8 nucleotides align to TRBD1. This CDR3 is 18 amino acids long. The germline V gene encodes CDR1 MDHEN and CDR2 SYDVKM. The CDR3 DNA sequence: TGTGCCAGCAGCCGCGCGGACAGGGCTTACTATAGCAATCCGCCCCAGCATTTT. This translates into CASSRADRAYYSNPPQHF.

The rearrangement uses TRBV20-1 and TRBJ1-1, with D hard to call. CDR3 size: 13 residues. Germline V gives CDR1 DFQATT, CDR2 SNEGSKA (reference sequence). V lost 1 base and J 0 bases, leaving 6 bases between the germline ends. CDR3 sequence: CSARGTMNTEAFF. CDR3 nucleotides: TGCAGTGCTAGAGGTACCATGAACACTGAAGCTTTCTTT.